One sample yielded the 13 T cell receptor beta chains listed below, sequenced in a study of a mutant IDH1 vaccine in newly diagnosed glioma. Antigens for these TCRs are unknown. Time point in this sample: week 5, during vaccination. Each vaccine dose was 300 ug of mutant IDH1 20-mer peptide, with topical imiquimod. Assay used: immunoSEQ multiplex PCR; TCRdb lists only in-frame clones, some missing. The sample lists 20,000 to 30,000 clones, 65% to 80% occurring once. The source was PBMCs, collected from a glioma patient whose treatment included an IDH1 peptide vaccine. The origin of the receptors is a man aged 40-50 years with glioma. Some clones in this sample may be carry-over from other donors' samples.

The chain joins TRBV5-1 to TRBJ1-5, with 10 positions matching TRBD1. Trimming removed 5 bases from V and 3 bases from J; junction bases left unmatched: 5. The length of the CDR3 is 15 residues. Germline V gives CDR1 SGHRS, CDR2 YFSETQ. The DNA of the CDR3 is TGCGCCAGCAGTCCTGGACAGGGGGACAATCAGCCCCAGCATTTT. Protein sequence: CASSPGQGDNQPQHF.

This rearrangement joins TRBV6-1 to TRBJ2-5; TRBD2 aligns across 7 bases. The CDR3 is 11 residues long. Germline CDR1 is MNHNS and CDR2 is SASEGT. V lost 3 bases and J lost 10; bases outside the gene matches: 2. CDR3 region: CASSEGGGQYF. Here the CDR3 DNA reads TGTGCCAGCAGTGAGGGGGGGGGCCAGTACTTC.

The rearrangement uses TRBV29-1 and TRBJ2-5, with D perhaps matching TRBD2 (6 bases). CDR3 length: 17 residues. The germline gives CDR1 SQVTM, CDR2 ANQGSEA. V gave up 3 bases and J gave up 1 base, with 21 bases separating them. In DNA form, the CDR3 reads TGCAGCGTTGAGGTCGTAGTGGGCGGGGCAAGCCAAGAGACCCAGTACTTC. Its protein is CSVEVVVGGASQETQYF.

The J gene is TRBJ2-5, the V gene TRBV14; 9 nucleotides match TRBD2. V gave up 1 base and J gave up 2 bases; unmatched junction bases: 8. Looked up from germline, CDR1 is SGHDN and CDR2 is FVKESK. The CDR3 loop spans 17 amino acids. CDR3 coding DNA: TGTGCCAGCAGCCAAGGCTCTCTAGCGGGGAAACAAGAGACCCAGTACTTC. It is translated as CASSQGSLAGKQETQYF.

This rearrangement joins TRBV6-1 to TRBJ2-4; perhaps TRBD2 as D (5 bases). The V and J ends lost 2 bases and 7 bases respectively, with 15 bases between them. CDR3 size: 15 residues. Germline lookup yields CDR1 MNHNS and CDR2 SASEGT. CDR3 in DNA: TGTGCCAGCAGTGAACCCGGAGGTTTATTCAACATTCAGTACTTC. Its protein is CASSEPGGLFNIQYF.

The table lists this clone with a few counts. The V gene is TRBV21-1, the J gene TRBJ2-7; TRBD1 is taken as the D call from the table, unchecked against the DNA. TRBV21-1 is termed a pseudogene. This CDR3 is 13 amino acids long. Here the CDR3 reads CASGGQGYHEQYF. CDR3 DNA sequence: TGTGCCAGCGGGGGACAGGGGTACCACGAGCAGTACTTC.

The chain combines TRBV11-2 with TRBJ1-1; possibly TRBD1 for D (5 bases). The CDR3 runs to 14 residues. In germline, CDR1 is SGHAT, CDR2 FQNNGV. V lost 5 bases and J lost 4, with 14 bases in between. CDR3 coding DNA: TGTGCCAGCAGCGAGACTCGGGGGAGCACTGAAGCTTTCTTT. Translating gives CASSETRGSTEAFF.

Written as DNA, the CDR3 is TGTGCCAGCAGCCTAAGCGGGGGAGACTACGAGCAGTACTTC. Amino acids: CASSLSGGDYEQYF. This chain joins TRBV7-3 and TRBJ2-7; 8 bases agree with TRBD2. J lost 3 bases, V lost 5 bases, and 6 bases had no gene match. Germline V gene lookup returns CDR1 SGHTA and CDR2 FQGTGA. This CDR3 is built from 14 residues.

The chain uses TRBV5-6 and TRBJ2-7; 8 nucleotides agree with TRBD1. The CDR3 contains 14 residues. The V segment lost 3 bases and the J segment 2 bases; nucleotides outside the gene matches: 4. Germline V gene sequence: CDR1 SGHDT, CDR2 YYEEEE. CDR3: CASSSGGAPYEQYF. The CDR3 DNA sequence: TGTGCCAGCAGCTCAGGGGGCGCCCCCTACGAGCAGTACTTC.

The J gene is TRBJ1-2, the V gene TRBV11-2; D remains unclear. Germline values: CDR1 SGHAT, CDR2 FQNNGV. Trimming removed 4 bases at V and 8 bases at J, with 8 bases between. The CDR3 is 11 amino acids. The CDR3 nucleotides read TGTGCCAGCAGCTCTACTTACGGCTACACCTTC. Translated, it gives CASSSTYGYTF.

The DNA for the CDR3 is TGTGCCAGCAGCGTAGAGAGGGGGGAAGGCTACACCTTC. It encodes CASSVERGEGYTF. The chain links TRBV9 to TRBJ1-2, with a weak D call TRBD1 (6 bases). The CDR3 is 13 residues long. Germline CDR1 and CDR2: SGDLS and YYNGEE. V shed 0 bases and J shed 8 bases, with 11 bases lying between them.

The V call is TRBV7-3, the J call TRBJ2-3; 7 bases fit TRBD1. V was pared by 3 bases and J by 2 bases, with 17 bases of the junction left unmatched. Germline V gives CDR1 SGHTA, CDR2 FQGTGA. This CDR3 contains 19 residues. CDR3 nucleotide sequence: TGTGCCAGCAGCTTGGCTTCCCAGACGGGACAGACTTTCACAGATACGCAGTATTTT. As protein: CASSLASQTGQTFTDTQYF.

The V call is TRBV5-1, the J call TRBJ1-1, with D unclear. CDR1 SGHRS and CDR2 YFSETQ come from the germline V gene. This CDR3 spans 12 amino acids. V shed 0 bases and J shed 4 bases, with 4 bases lying between them. The CDR3 region is CASSLGATEAFF. CDR3 sequence (DNA): TGCGCCAGCAGCTTGGGGGCCACTGAAGCTTTCTTT. The whole variable domain, filled in from reference TRBV5-1 and TRBJ1-1, reads KAGVTQTPRYLIKTRGQQVTLSCSPISGHRSVSWYQQTPGQGLQFLFEYFSETQRNKGNFPGRFSGRQFSNSRSEMNVSTLELGDSALYLCASSLGATEAFFGQGTRLTVV.